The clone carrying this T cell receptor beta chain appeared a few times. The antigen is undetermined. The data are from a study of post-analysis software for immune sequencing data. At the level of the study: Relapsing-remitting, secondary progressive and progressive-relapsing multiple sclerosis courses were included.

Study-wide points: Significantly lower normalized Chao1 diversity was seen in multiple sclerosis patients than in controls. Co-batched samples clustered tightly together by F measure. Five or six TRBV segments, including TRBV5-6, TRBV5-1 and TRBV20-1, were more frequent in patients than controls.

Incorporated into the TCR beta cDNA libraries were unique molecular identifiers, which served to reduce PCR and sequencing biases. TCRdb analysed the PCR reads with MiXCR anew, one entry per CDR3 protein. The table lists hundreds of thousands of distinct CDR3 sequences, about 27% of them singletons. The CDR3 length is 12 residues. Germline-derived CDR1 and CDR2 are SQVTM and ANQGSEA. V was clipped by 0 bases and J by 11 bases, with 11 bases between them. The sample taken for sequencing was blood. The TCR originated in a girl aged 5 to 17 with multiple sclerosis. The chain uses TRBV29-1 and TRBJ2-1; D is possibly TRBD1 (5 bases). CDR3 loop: CSVEDRTDKQFF. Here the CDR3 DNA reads TGCAGCGTTGAAGATCGTACGGACAAGCAGTTCTTC.